What follows are 2 T cell receptor beta chains derived from one specimen sequenced in a study of blood T cell repertoires in COVID-19. TCRdb's table, derived via immunoSEQ multiplex PCR, lists solely in-frame clones and lacks some. The sample yields 200,000 or so clones, approximately 78% seen once. The specimen was peripheral blood. These TCRs come from a woman at least 80 years old with acute or convalescent COVID-19.

The chain employs TRBV18 and TRBJ2-5; D is possibly TRBD2 (7 bases). V was trimmed by 1 base and J by 4 bases, leaving 10 bases between them. The length of the CDR3 is 14 residues. Germline V CDR1 and CDR2: KGHSH, LQKENI. The chain's CDR3 is CASSPREGVETQYF. CDR3 nucleotide sequence: TGTGCCAGCTCACCACGGGAGGGGGTAGAGACCCAGTACTTC.

This clone was seen more than once but under ten times. CDR3 residues: CASSLWGVETQYF. The CDR3 DNA reads TGTGCCAGCAGCTTGTGGGGGGTGGAGACCCAGTACTTC. The J gene is TRBJ2-5, the V gene TRBV11-2, with D possibly TRBD2 on 6 matching bases. The CDR3 has 13 amino acids. Germline V lookup: CDR1 SGHAT, CDR2 FQNNGV. Trimming stripped 3 bases from V and 5 bases from J, with 10 bases between.